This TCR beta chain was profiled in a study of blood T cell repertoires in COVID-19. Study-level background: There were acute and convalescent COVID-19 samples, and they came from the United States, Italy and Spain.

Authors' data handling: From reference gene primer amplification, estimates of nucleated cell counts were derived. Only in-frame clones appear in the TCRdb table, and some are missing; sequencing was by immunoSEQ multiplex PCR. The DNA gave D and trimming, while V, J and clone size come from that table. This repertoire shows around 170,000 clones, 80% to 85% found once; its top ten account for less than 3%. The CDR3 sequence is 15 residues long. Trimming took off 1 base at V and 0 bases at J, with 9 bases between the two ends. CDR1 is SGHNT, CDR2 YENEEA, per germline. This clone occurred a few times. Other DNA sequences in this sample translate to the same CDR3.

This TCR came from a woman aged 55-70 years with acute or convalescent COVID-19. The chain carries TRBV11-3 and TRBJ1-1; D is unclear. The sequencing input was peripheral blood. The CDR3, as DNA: TGTGCCAGCAGCTTAGGAGGCAGAGTGAACACTGAAGCTTTCTTT. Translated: CASSLGGRVNTEAFF.